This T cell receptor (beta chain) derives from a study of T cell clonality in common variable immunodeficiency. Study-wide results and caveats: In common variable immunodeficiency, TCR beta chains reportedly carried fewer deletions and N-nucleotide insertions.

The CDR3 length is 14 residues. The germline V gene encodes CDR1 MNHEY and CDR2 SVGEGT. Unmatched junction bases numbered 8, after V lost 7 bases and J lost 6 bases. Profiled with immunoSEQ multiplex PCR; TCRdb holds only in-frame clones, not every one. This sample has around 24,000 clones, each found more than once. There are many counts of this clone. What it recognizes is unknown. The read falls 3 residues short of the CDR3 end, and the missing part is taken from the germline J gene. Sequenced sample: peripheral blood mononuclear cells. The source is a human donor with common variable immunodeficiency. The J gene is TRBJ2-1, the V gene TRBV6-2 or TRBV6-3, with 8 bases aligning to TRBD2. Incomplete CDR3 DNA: TGTGCCAGCAACGAACCCGGACTAGCCAATGAG. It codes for CASNEPGLANE. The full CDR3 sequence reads CASNEPGLANEQFF.